What follows describes a single T cell receptor beta chain. The entry originates in a study of blood T cell repertoires in COVID-19. Study as a whole: T cells, B-cell-depleted T cells, or PBMCs provided the cDNA or gDNA that served as material.

Trimming at V came to 6 bases and at J to 9 bases, leaving 5 bases not matched to a gene. From germline, CDR1 is DFQATT and CDR2 SNEGSKA (reference sequence). The CDR3 spans 11 residues. The repertoire was sequenced with immunoSEQ multiplex PCR; TCRdb's copy has only in-frame clones and lacks some. The repertoire consists of about 160,000 clones, with around 85% occurring once and the leading ten covering under 4%. The rearrangement uses TRBV20-1 and TRBJ2-7, with 10 bases matching TRBD1. This clonotype was sampled from a human donor with acute or convalescent COVID-19. The donor label of this sample is uncertain. The sample consisted of peripheral blood. CDR3 sequence reads: CSATDRGRQYF. The CDR3, as DNA: TGCAGTGCAACGGACAGGGGGAGGCAGTACTTC.